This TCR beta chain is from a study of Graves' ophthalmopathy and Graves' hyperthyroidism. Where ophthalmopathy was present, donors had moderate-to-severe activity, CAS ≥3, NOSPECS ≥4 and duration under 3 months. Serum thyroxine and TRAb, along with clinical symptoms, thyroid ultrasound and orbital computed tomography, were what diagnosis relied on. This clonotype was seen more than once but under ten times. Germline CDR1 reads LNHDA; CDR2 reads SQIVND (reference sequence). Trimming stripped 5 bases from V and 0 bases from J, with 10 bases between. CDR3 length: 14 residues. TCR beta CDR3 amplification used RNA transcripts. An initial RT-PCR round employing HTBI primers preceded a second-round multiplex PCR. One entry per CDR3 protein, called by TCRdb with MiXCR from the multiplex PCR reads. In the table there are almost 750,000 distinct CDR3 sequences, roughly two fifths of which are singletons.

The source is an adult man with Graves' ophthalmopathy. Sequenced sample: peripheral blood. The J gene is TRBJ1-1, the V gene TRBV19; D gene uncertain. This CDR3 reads CASSPWELNTEAFF. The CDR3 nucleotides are TGTGCCAGTAGTCCTTGGGAATTGAACACTGAAGCTTTCTTT.